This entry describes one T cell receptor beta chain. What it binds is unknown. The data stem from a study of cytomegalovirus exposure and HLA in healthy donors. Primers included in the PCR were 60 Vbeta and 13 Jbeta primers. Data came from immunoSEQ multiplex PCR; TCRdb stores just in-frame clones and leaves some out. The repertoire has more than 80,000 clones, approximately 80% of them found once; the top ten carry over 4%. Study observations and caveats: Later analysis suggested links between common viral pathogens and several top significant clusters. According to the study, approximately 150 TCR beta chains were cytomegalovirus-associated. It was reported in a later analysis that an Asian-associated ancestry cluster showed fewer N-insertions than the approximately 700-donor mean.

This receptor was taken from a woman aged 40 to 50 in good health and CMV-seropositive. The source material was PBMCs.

The CDR3 bases are TGTGCCAGCAGCTTACGTCTAGCGGGAGGGCCCTCGGCAGATACGCAGTATTTT. Protein: CASSLRLAGGPSADTQYF. J is TRBJ2-3 and V is TRBV5-6, with 12 bases fitting TRBD2. CDR3 length: 18 residues. V was clipped by 2 bases and J by 4 bases; unmatched bases: 11. Germline V CDR1 and CDR2: SGHDT, YYEEEE.